Below, 8 T cell receptor beta chains from the same sample are listed, as sequenced in a study of blood T cell repertoires in COVID-19. Sequencing used immunoSEQ multiplex PCR; TCRdb keeps in-frame clones, though not all of them. Counted here are under 300,000 clones, approximately 90% occurring once; the ten biggest clones make up 15% to 17%. The sample was PBMCs or T cells enriched from blood (not recorded which). These receptors all stem from a man aged 18 to 29 who had recovered from COVID-19.

The chain joins TRBV19 to TRBJ1-4; D uncertain. Germline V CDR1 and CDR2: LNHDA, SQIVND (reference sequence). This CDR3 has 13 residues. Trimming shortened V by 7 bases and J by 4 bases, and 10 bases separated the two germline ends. In DNA, the CDR3 is TGTGCCAGTACCCCGGTCGGTAATGAAAAACTGTTTTTT. It yields the protein CASTPVGNEKLFF.

The V call is TRBV10-3, the J call TRBJ2-3; TRBD2 matches at 10 bases. Germline V gives CDR1 ENHRY, CDR2 SYGVKD. This CDR3 has 16 residues. The ends lost 0 bases at V and 5 bases at J; junction bases unmatched: 5. CDR3 loop: CAISESTSGRVDTQYF. The CDR3 DNA reads as TGTGCCATCAGTGAGTCGACTAGCGGGCGCGTAGATACGCAGTATTTT.

This chain links TRBV7-3 with TRBJ2-3; 11 positions match TRBD2. This CDR3 spans 15 amino acids. V trimming: 5 bases; J trimming: 3 bases; junction bases outside the gene matches: 4. From germline, CDR1 is SGHTA and CDR2 FQGTGA. In DNA, the CDR3 is TGTGCCAGCAGCCCGGGACTAGCGGAAACAGATACGCAGTATTTT. This translates into CASSPGLAETDTQYF.

The chain joins TRBV21-1 to TRBJ2-3; TRBD1, the table's D call, lacks a check against the DNA. TRBV21-1 is marked as a pseudogene. The CDR3 sequence is 16 residues long. Written as DNA, the CDR3 is TGTGCCAGCAGCAAAGTTGACAGGACAGGGGGCAATACGCAGTATTTT. It specifies CASSKVDRTGGNTQYF.

The rearrangement links TRBV19 to TRBJ1-1; tentatively, D is TRBD1 (6 bases). V dropped 5 bases and J dropped 3 bases, with 13 bases sitting between them. This CDR3 has 14 residues. CDR1 and CDR2 from the germline V gene are LNHDA and SQIVND (reference sequence). Here the CDR3 reads CASSHQGTDTEAFF. CDR3 nucleotides: TGTGCCAGTAGTCATCAGGGGACGGACACTGAAGCTTTCTTT. The full variable domain, with the rest looked up from reference TRBV19 and TRBJ1-1, is DGGITQSPKYLFRKEGQNVTLSCEQNLNHDAMYWYRQDPGQGLRLIYYSQIVNDFQKGDIAEGYSVSREKKESFPLTVTSAQKNPTAFYLCASSHQGTDTEAFFGQGTRLTVV.

The count of this clone is one. The gene calls are TRBV27 and TRBJ2-5, with TRBD2 matching 12 bases. The germline V gene has CDR1 MNHEY and CDR2 SMNVEV (reference sequence). This CDR3 is 20 amino acids long. Unmatched junction bases numbered 13, after V lost 2 bases and J lost 0 bases. In DNA form, the CDR3 reads TGTGCCAGCAGTTTACGCGGGTGGGGCCGGACTAGCGGGGACCAAGAGACCCAGTACTTC. Translating it yields CASSLRGWGRTSGDQETQYF.

This clone showed up just once. This chain connects TRBV4-1 to TRBJ2-7; 9 bases are shared with TRBD1. The germline V gene has CDR1 MGHRA and CDR2 YSYEKL. This CDR3 comprises 19 residues. The V and J ends lost 3 bases and 6 bases, in that order; junction bases with no gene match: 21. CDR3 DNA: TGCGCCAGCAGCCAGGCGGTTGGGACAGGGCAGAACCGGGCTTCCGAGCAGTACTTC. This encodes CASSQAVGTGQNRASEQYF.

This sequence joins TRBV9 and TRBJ2-3; TRBD2 might be the D (6 bases). Trimming pared 0 bases from V and 0 bases from J, leaving 14 bases between. The CDR3 spans 17 residues. Germline CDR1 SGDLS, CDR2 YYNGEE. The DNA for the CDR3 is TGTGCCAGCAGCGTAGATCCATGGCGGGATAGCACAGATACGCAGTATTTT. Translated: CASSVDPWRDSTDTQYF.